This T cell receptor (beta chain) was recovered during a study of cytomegalovirus exposure and HLA in healthy donors. Study at large: A subsequent analysis reported that the 120 or so validation repertoires were produced on the same platform that had also been used for the 500 to 700 first-cohort repertoires.

The ends were cut back, 6 bases at V and 7 bases at J, with 10 bases in the middle. Germline CDR1 and CDR2: MNHEY and SVGAGI. This CDR3 comprises 13 residues. This table comes from immunoSEQ multiplex PCR, and its TCRdb copy is limited to in-frame clones, with some not included. This sample has about 43,000 clones, with around nine tenths found just once. A word on this clone: Antigen: not known.

Findings of the study overall: In vitro testing confirmed a few CMV-associated chains as specific for CMV antigens.

This chain joins TRBV6-5 and TRBJ1-6, with D possibly TRBD1 on 6 matching bases. Sequences were obtained from PBMCs. This clonotype was obtained from a man between 18 and 29 years old in good health and CMV-seronegative. CDR3 DNA: TGTGCCAGCAGGAGGGACATCAATTCACCCCTCCACTTT. It is translated as CASRRDINSPLHF.